This TCR beta chain originates from a study of T-cell memory formation after mild COVID-19. Study details: Largely, TCR clusters stayed within a single donor.

CDR3 length equals 14 residues. Germline assignment: CDR1 LNHDA and CDR2 SQIVND (reference sequence). Between the trimmed V and J ends, which lost 1 base and 7 bases, there was a span of 10 bases. With constant-segment primers, 5'RACE yielded cDNA libraries of TCR alpha and TCR beta that carried sample barcodes and UMIs. From the 5' RACE reads, TCRdb called clonotypes with MiXCR, one entry per CDR3 protein. The sample lists under 350,000 distinct CDR3 sequences, about 16% occurring once. The source material was PBMCs or a T cell subset sorted from them (not recorded which). The chain recombines TRBV19 with TRBJ1-4; D not resolved. The source is a man aged 18 to 30 who had mild COVID-19 (a few samples of this study predate the infection). Cell type and time point are not known. The CDR3 sequence: CASSIAGDTEKLFF. In nucleotides, the CDR3 is TGTGCCAGTAGTATAGCCGGAGACACTGAAAAACTGTTTTTT.